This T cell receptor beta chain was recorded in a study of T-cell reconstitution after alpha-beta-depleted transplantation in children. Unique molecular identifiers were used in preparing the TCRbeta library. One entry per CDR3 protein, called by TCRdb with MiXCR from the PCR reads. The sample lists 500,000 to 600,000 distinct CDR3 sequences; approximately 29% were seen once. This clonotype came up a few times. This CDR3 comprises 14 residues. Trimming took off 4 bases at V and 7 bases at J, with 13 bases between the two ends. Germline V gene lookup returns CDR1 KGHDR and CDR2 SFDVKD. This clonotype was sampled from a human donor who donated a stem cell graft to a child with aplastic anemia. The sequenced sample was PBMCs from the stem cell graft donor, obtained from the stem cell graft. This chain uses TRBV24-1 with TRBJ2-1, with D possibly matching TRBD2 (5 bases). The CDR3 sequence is CATSDRTRGNEQFF. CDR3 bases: TGTGCCACCAGTGACCGGACCCGGGGAAATGAGCAGTTCTTC.